This T cell receptor beta chain derives from a study of cytomegalovirus exposure and HLA in healthy donors. Study overall: A prior analysis found roughly 110 million unique TCR beta sequences from around 180 million T cells.

The PCR contained 60 Vbeta and 13 Jbeta primers. TCRdb's copy holds only in-frame clones and misses some; the assay was immunoSEQ multiplex PCR. The table includes 200,000 to 250,000 clones, 60% to 80% detected once. Healthy bone marrow donors made up the donors. This CDR3 contains 13 residues. Germline V gene data show CDR1 as ENHRY and CDR2 as SYGVKD. With 3 bases removed from V and 5 bases from J, the gap between germline ends came to 8 bases. V gene TRBV10-3 combines with J gene TRBJ1-5; the D is unclear. The TCR sequence derives from a man aged 18 to 29 in good health and CMV-seronegative. Source material: PBMCs. CDR3 DNA: TGTGCCATCAGTGATCCCCCGGATCAGCCCCAGCATTTT. As protein: CAISDPPDQPQHF.